The clone carrying this T cell receptor beta chain was detected a few times. A sample-barcoded 5' primer and a J-beta primer mix were used in a second PCR of roughly 7 to 11 cycles. All cDNA molecules were each tagged by a template-switch adaptor with 12 random nucleotides. TCRdb itself ran the 5' RACE reads through MiXCR, one entry per CDR3 protein. The data contain roughly 500,000 distinct CDR3 sequences, 24% of them singletons. This sample is drawn from a study of blood T cells in healthy people across ages. The germline gives CDR1 MDHEN, CDR2 SYDVKM. The CDR3 runs 14 residues. The data were also submitted as part of a second study, on T cells of mothers and their children. That source notes: Related mother-child pairs shared marginally more repertoire than unrelated pairs, though not significantly.

The chain carries TRBV28 and TRBJ2-5, with 10 bases that match TRBD1. The sequence was collected from a boy younger than 18 in good health. The sequenced sample was blood. CDR3 protein: CVRQGASFEETQYF. CDR3 sequence (DNA): TGTGTTAGACAGGGGGCTTCTTTTGAAGAGACCCAGTACTTC.